These T cell receptor beta chains were read from a single sample in a study of preoperative IRX-2 immunotherapy in early breast cancer. The table came from immunoSEQ multiplex PCR; TCRdb's copy has only in-frame clones and leaves some out. The sample has 25,000 to 35,000 clones; over 65% are singletons. This material was obtained from a patient treated with IRX-2 immunotherapy. The receptors come from a human donor with breast cancer. CDR3s include the opening cysteine and the closing phenylalanine or tryptophan. Fields, in order: D gene, clone size, V gene, J gene, CDR3 length, CDR3 DNA, CDR3 protein. The D gene is left open where the match is weak. Clone sizes are given selectively: once, few, many, or a class where the clone is expanded.

TRBD2,NA,TRBV4-1,TRBJ2-1,17,TGCGCCAGCAGCGGACGTAGCGGGGACCACCTCTACAATGAGCAGTTCTTC,CASSGRSGDHLYNEQFF
NA,NA,TRBV7-1,TRBJ2-3,13,TGTGCCAGCAGCCTACAAACCACAGATACGCAGTATTTT,CASSLQTTDTQYF
NA,few,TRBV12-2,TRBJ2-1,17,TGTGCAAGTCGCTTAGGGGTCGGGCGGGGGCTGTACAATGAGCAGTTCTTC,CASRLGVGRGLYNEQFF
NA,NA,TRBV12-1,TRBJ2-7,17,TGTGCCAGCAGCTCGCAGCCCAACAGGGTCCCTACCTACGAGCAGTACTTC,CASSSQPNRVPTYEQYF
NA,NA,TRBV30,TRBJ1-6,13,TGTGCCTGGACGAAGTCCCCGAATTCACCCCTCCACTTT,CAWTKSPNSPLHF
NA,NA,TRBV6-8,TRBJ1-2,14,TGTGCCAGCAGTTACTCGATGTTGGGCTATGGCTATACCTTC,CASSYSMLGYGYTF
NA,NA,TRBV19,TRBJ1-2,16,TGTGCCAGTAGTATAACTGGGGAGACAGCCGTCTATGGCTACACCTTC,CASSITGETAVYGYTF
TRBD2,NA,TRBV6-8,TRBJ2-7,16,TGTGCCAGTACTCCTGTTAATAGCGGGATCGGCTACGAGCAGTACTTC,CASTPVNSGIGYEQYF
NA,few,TRBV28,TRBJ2-5,14,TGTGCCAGCAGTAAGAGCGGAGCTGAAGAGACCCAGTACTTC,CASSKSGAEETQYF
NA,NA,TRBV11-3,TRBJ2-7,14,TGTGCCAGCAGCCCGGGACCGCAGTCCTACGAGCAGTACTTC,CASSPGPQSYEQYF
NA,NA,TRBV6-8,TRBJ2-5,13,TGTGCCAGCCTAAAACAGGGACAAGAGACCCAGTACTTC,CASLKQGQETQYF
TRBD2,NA,TRBV10-3,TRBJ2-7,16,TGTGCCATCAGTGAGTCGGCTAGCGGGAGGTTGTACGAGCAGTACTTC,CAISESASGRLYEQYF
NA,NA,TRBV11-3,TRBJ1-2,16,TGTGCCAGCGAATGGCTTAATCCACGAAAGACCTATGGCTACACCTTC,CASEWLNPRKTYGYTF
NA,NA,TRBV18,TRBJ1-1,12,TGTGCCAGCTCAGAGATGAGCACTGAAGCTTTCTTT,CASSEMSTEAFF
TRBD2,few,TRBV11-3,TRBJ2-5,14,TGTGCCAGCAGCCACCCGGTCGGGGGGGAGACCCAGTACTTC,CASSHPVGGETQYF
NA,NA,TRBV15,TRBJ1-2,15,TGTGCCACCAGCAGAGGCCCGGGGAACAACTATGGCTACACCTTC,CATSRGPGNNYGYTF
NA,once,TRBV10-3,TRBJ1-2,16,TGTGCCATCAGTGAGTCACGGACGATAGCTAACTATGGCTACACCTTC,CAISESRTIANYGYTF
NA,once,TRBV29-1,TRBJ1-3,14,TGCAGCGTTGCTTCCCCACTCTCTGGAAACACCATATATTTT,CSVASPLSGNTIYF
NA,NA,TRBV5-1,TRBJ1-4,14,TGCGCCAGCAGCGGACCGGGACGGCAAGAAAAACTGTTTTTT,CASSGPGRQEKLFF
NA,NA,TRBV5-1,TRBJ1-3,15,TGCGCCAGCAGCCTGGGAAGACAGGCAAGAAACACCATATATTTT,CASSLGRQARNTIYF
NA,NA,TRBV19,TRBJ1-5,14,TGTGCCAGTAGCAGGGTATTTAGCAATCAGCCCCAGCATTTT,CASSRVFSNQPQHF
NA,NA,TRBV18,TRBJ2-1,18,TGTGCCAGCTCACCGCCCTGGAGTGCGGGACGGAACTACAATGAGCAGTTCTTC,CASSPPWSAGRNYNEQFF
NA,NA,TRBV19,TRBJ2-7,15,TGTGCCAGTTCCCAACAGGGCCTGAGCTCCTACGAGCAGTACTTC,CASSQQGLSSYEQYF
TRBD1,NA,TRBV30,TRBJ1-5,15,TGTGCCTGGAGTCCAGATACAGGGGGAAGGCAGCCCCAGCATTTT,CAWSPDTGGRQPQHF
NA,NA,TRBV5-1,TRBJ2-4,14,TGCGCCAGCAGCGTCGGGCCCGGGGAAAACATTCAGTACTTC,CASSVGPGENIQYF
NA,NA,TRBV18,TRBJ2-1,12,TGTGCCAGCTCACGGACGACTAATGAGCAGTTCTTC,CASSRTTNEQFF
NA,NA,TRBV18,TRBJ1-1,13,TGTGCCAGCTCACCTCAGGGGAACACTGAAGCTTTCTTT,CASSPQGNTEAFF
NA,NA,TRBV6-8,TRBJ1-1,17,TGTGCCAGCAGTTACTCGATCGTCGCAGGTTCGAACACTGAAGCTTTCTTT,CASSYSIVAGSNTEAFF
TRBD1,NA,TRBV18,TRBJ2-1,19,TGTGCCAGCTCCCTTGCCCCCGGCGCGGCAGGACAGGGCTACAATGAGCAGTTCTTC,CASSLAPGAAGQGYNEQFF
NA,few,TRBV11-3,TRBJ2-7,15,TGTGCCAGCAGCTTACATAGCGACAGCCTAGGAGGGCAGTACTTC,CASSLHSDSLGGQYF
TRBD1,NA,TRBV19,TRBJ2-7,14,TGTGCCAGTAGCACCGGGACAGGGACCTACGAGCAGTACTTC,CASSTGTGTYEQYF
TRBD2,once,TRBV6-8,TRBJ2-7,13,TGTGCCACCAGGACTAGCGGGCCCTACGAGCAGTACTTC,CATRTSGPYEQYF
NA,NA,TRBV6-8,TRBJ2-7,17,TGTGCCAGCAGTTACTCGATGTATCAGAGGTCCTCCTACGAGCAGTACTTC,CASSYSMYQRSSYEQYF
NA,NA,TRBV6-8,TRBJ2-1,14,TGTGCCATCAGCCGGGACGGATCCTACAATGAGCAGTTCTTC,CAISRDGSYNEQFF